The 25 T cell receptor beta chains below were found in one sample sequenced in a study of OX40 agonist ivuxolimab in advanced cancers. Generated by immunoSEQ multiplex PCR, the TCRdb table keeps only in-frame clones and is missing some. Of over 70,000 clones listed, about 73% are singletons. The source material was CD4+ or CD8+ T cells sorted from blood, sampled in a trial of the OX40 agonist ivuxolimab. The origin of the receptors is an adult with an advanced solid tumor such as melanoma, head and neck, liver or kidney cancer.

The V call is TRBV28, the J call TRBJ1-5; TRBD1 matches 9 bases. This CDR3 spans 17 amino acids. Germline V gene sequence: CDR1 MDHEN, CDR2 SYDVKM. Trimming took 6 bases from V and 4 from J; bases not matched to a gene: 13. This CDR3 is CASSLDRGTPRNQPQHF. The CDR3 DNA reads TGTGCCAGCAGCTTAGACAGGGGGACCCCGAGGAATCAGCCCCAGCATTTT.

The V call is TRBV19, the J call TRBJ1-1, with a weak D call TRBD1 (6 bases). Germline CDR1 and CDR2: LNHDA and SQIVND (reference sequence). Trimming left V 4 bases short and J 6 bases short, with 18 bases between. The CDR3 covers 15 residues. The CDR3, as DNA: TGTGCCAGTAGTAACTATCGGAAGGGGGTCCCTGAAGCTTTCTTT. It encodes CASSNYRKGVPEAFF.

The rearrangement links TRBV11-2 to TRBJ2-2, with unresolved D. CDR3 length: 12 residues. Germline CDR1 SGHAT, CDR2 FQNNGV. V lost 5 bases, J lost 7 bases, and 8 bases lay in between. Written as DNA, the CDR3 is TGTGCCAGCAGCCTTGAGGTCGGGGAGCTGTTTTTT. It yields the protein CASSLEVGELFF.

This clone was observed a single time. The chain has TRBV11-3 and TRBJ1-1; TRBD1 is a possible D gene (5 bases). Trimming removed 4 bases from V and 1 base from J, with 13 bases in between. Germline V gene data show CDR1 as SGHNT and CDR2 as YENEEA. The CDR3 extends over 15 amino acids. The CDR3 here is CASSSSAGRNTEAFF. The CDR3 nucleotides read TGTGCCAGCAGCTCGTCGGCAGGGAGGAACACTGAAGCTTTCTTT. Based on the CDR3 plus reference TRBV11-3 and TRBJ1-1, the full variable domain is EAGVVQSPRYKIIEKKQPVAFWCNPISGHNTLYWYLQNLGQGPELLIRYENEEAVDDSQLPKDRFSAERLKGVDSTLKIQPAELGDSAVYLCASSSSAGRNTEAFFGQGTRLTVV.

The V gene is TRBV28, the J gene TRBJ2-5; 7 bases map to TRBD2. V was pared by 9 bases and J by 7 bases, with 14 bases of the junction left unmatched. This CDR3 is 14 amino acids long. CDR1 is MDHEN, CDR2 SYDVKM, per germline. The CDR3 region has the DNA TGTGCCAGTTACCCGGGGGGTCGCGGAGGGACCCAGTACTTC. Its translation is CASYPGGRGGTQYF.

V gene TRBV6-5 combines with J gene TRBJ1-1; maybe TRBD1 (5 bases). Germline V gives CDR1 MNHEY, CDR2 SVGAGI. This CDR3 has 15 amino acids. V lost 0 bases to trimming and J lost 1 base, with 9 bases between them. The CDR3 bases are TGTGCCAGCAGTTACTCGGCGGGACCGAACACTGAAGCTTTCTTT. Amino acids: CASSYSAGPNTEAFF.

The gene calls are TRBV6-5 and TRBJ1-2, with no clear D. The CDR3 is 11 amino acids. The ends were cut back, 9 bases at V and 0 bases at J, with 5 bases in the middle. Germline V CDR1 and CDR2: MNHEY, SVGAGI. Written as DNA, the CDR3 is TGTGCCAGTTCTACTAACTATGGCTACACCTTC. This translates into CASSTNYGYTF.

The CDR3 region has the DNA TGTGCCAGCAGTTACGGTACGGGAATAACAGATACGCAGTATTTT. It codes for CASSYGTGITDTQYF. The J gene is TRBJ2-3, the V gene TRBV6-6; D is perhaps TRBD2 (5 bases). Germline CDR1 MNHNY, CDR2 SVGAGI (reference sequence). V gave up 2 bases and J gave up 3 bases, with 12 bases separating them. The CDR3 totals 15 residues.

The chain couples TRBV19 to TRBJ1-5; D is perhaps TRBD1 (5 bases). The CDR3 totals 18 residues. Looked up from germline, CDR1 is LNHDA and CDR2 is SQIVND (reference sequence). V lost 6 bases to trimming and J lost 0 bases, with 21 bases between them. The CDR3 spells CASRGVFPEALSNQPQHF. CDR3 sequence (DNA): TGTGCCAGTAGGGGGGTATTCCCAGAGGCCCTTAGCAATCAGCCCCAGCATTTT.

This clone was seen more than once but under ten times. The V gene is TRBV2, the J gene TRBJ2-7; 9 bases line up with TRBD2. This CDR3 spans 15 amino acids. The junction had 8 bases not matched to a gene; V was cut back by 3 bases and J by 5 bases. Germline CDR1 SNHLY, CDR2 FYNNEI. CDR3 in DNA: TGTGCCAGCAGTGAGGAGCGGGGGGCTAATCACGAGCAGTACTTC. Translating gives CASSEERGANHEQYF.

V and J are TRBV5-8 and TRBJ2-5, with TRBD2 matching 13 bases. The J segment lost 0 bases and the V segment lost 3 bases, leaving 5 bases of the junction unmatched. CDR1 and CDR2 from the germline V gene are SGHTS and YDEGEE. The CDR3 runs 17 residues. The CDR3 sequence: CASSSGLAGQYQETQYF. The CDR3 nucleotides are TGTGCCAGCAGCTCGGGACTAGCGGGGCAGTACCAAGAGACCCAGTACTTC.

The V and J genes are TRBV30 and TRBJ1-1; D remains ambiguous. In germline, CDR1 is GTSNPN, CDR2 SVGIG (reference sequence). V was clipped by 2 bases and J by 5 bases, with 6 bases between them. The CDR3 has 11 amino acids. The CDR3 loop reads CAWSPRTEAFF. The CDR3 DNA reads TGTGCCTGGAGTCCTCGAACTGAAGCTTTCTTT.

This clone is a singleton in its sample. CDR3 sequence (DNA): TGTGCCAGTAGTCTCTCAGTCTCTGGAAACACCATATATTTT. As protein: CASSLSVSGNTIYF. The J gene is TRBJ1-3, the V gene TRBV19, with D unclear. The CDR3 runs 14 residues. From germline, CDR1 is LNHDA and CDR2 SQIVND (reference sequence). The ends were cut back, 5 bases at V and 0 bases at J, with 8 bases in the middle.

V is TRBV2 and J is TRBJ2-5; 8 nucleotides match TRBD1. The trim removed 6 bases at V and 2 bases at J, leaving 8 bases unmatched. This CDR3 has 15 amino acids. Germline values: CDR1 SNHLY, CDR2 FYNNEI. CDR3 protein: CASRLGDRKQETQYF. CDR3 DNA sequence: TGTGCCAGCAGGCTAGGGGACAGGAAACAAGAGACCCAGTACTTC.

This chain joins TRBV20-1 and TRBJ1-2; no definite D call. The CDR3 spans 11 residues. Germline V CDR1 and CDR2: DFQATT, SNEGSKA (reference sequence). CDR3 bases: TGCAAAGGCGCTGGTAACTATGGCTACACCTTC. It specifies CKGAGNYGYTF.

The rearrangement joins TRBV9 to TRBJ2-3; 12 positions agree with TRBD1. Losses at the gene ends were 0 bases for V and 5 bases for J; bases not matched to a gene: 7. CDR3 length: 17 amino acids. CDR1 and CDR2 from the germline V gene are SGDLS and YYNGEE. DNA of the CDR3: TGTGCCAGCAGCGTAGGGGTTGGGACAGGGGGCCTAGATACGCAGTATTTT. It specifies CASSVGVGTGGLDTQYF.

In this sample, this clone turned up once. In DNA, the CDR3 is TGTGCCAGCAGCTTAGTACGGAATCAGCCCCAGCATTTT. This gives the protein CASSLVRNQPQHF. The V and J genes are TRBV7-2 and TRBJ1-5; D is unclear. Germline CDR1 and CDR2: SGHTA and FQGNSA. V was cut by 1 base and J by 4 bases, with 5 bases left in between. CDR3 size: 13 residues.

This chain links TRBV6-6 with TRBJ1-1; 7 bases are a match to TRBD1. Germline V gene lookup returns CDR1 MNHNY and CDR2 SVGAGI (reference sequence). Trimming at V came to 6 bases and at J to 3 bases, leaving 4 bases not matched to a gene. This CDR3 comprises 13 residues. The CDR3 DNA reads as TGTGCCAGCAGCACGACAGGGTACACTGAAGCTTTCTTT. Protein: CASSTTGYTEAFF.

The chain employs TRBV5-4 and TRBJ1-1; possibly TRBD1 for D (5 bases). The CDR3 extends over 13 amino acids. Trimming pared 0 bases from V and 6 bases from J, leaving 9 bases between. Germline CDR1 SGHNT, CDR2 YYREEE (reference sequence). CDR3: CASSLAGVPEAFF. For the CDR3, the DNA is TGTGCCAGCAGCTTGGCGGGGGTCCCTGAAGCTTTCTTT.

This chain joins TRBV28 and TRBJ2-3; possible D gene TRBD2, 6 bases. Trimming pared 5 bases from V and 6 bases from J, leaving 18 bases between. The CDR3 is 15 residues long. CDR1 and CDR2 (germline): MDHEN, SYDVKM. CDR3 protein: CASSTSFRFSDTQYF. CDR3 bases: TGTGCCAGCAGTACTAGCTTCCGCTTTAGTGATACGCAGTATTTT.

Only one count was recorded for this clone. The chain joins TRBV2 to TRBJ1-5, with a weak D call TRBD1 (5 bases). This CDR3 has 14 residues. The V gene's germline CDR1 is SNHLY and CDR2 FYNNEI. V dropped 6 bases and J dropped 2 bases, with 11 bases sitting between them. Written as DNA, the CDR3 is TGTGCCAGCAGGGGGGGGTTTGGCAATCAGCCCCAGCATTTT. Its translation is CASRGGFGNQPQHF.

The V gene is TRBV29-1, the J gene TRBJ2-1, with no clear D. Trimming pared 7 bases from V and 2 bases from J, leaving 9 bases between. The germline V gene encodes CDR1 SQVTM and CDR2 ANQGSEA. CDR3 size: 12 residues. In DNA, the CDR3 is TGCAGCGCCCTGACAACCTACAATGAGCAGTTCTTC. Translating gives CSALTTYNEQFF.

In regard to this clone: Additional DNA sequences in this sample encode the identical CDR3. This chain connects TRBV14 to TRBJ2-1, with TRBD2 as a possible D gene (5 bases). V shed 0 bases and J shed 9 bases, with 21 bases lying between them. Germline V gene sequence: CDR1 SGHDN, CDR2 FVKESK. The CDR3 length is 17 residues. The DNA of the CDR3 is TGTGCCAGCAGCCAAGATCCCCTACGGTGGGGAGTCGGTGAGCAGTTCTTC. Translated, it gives CASSQDPLRWGVGEQFF.

The gene calls are TRBV19 and TRBJ1-6, with a weak D call TRBD1 (6 bases). This CDR3 contains 15 residues. CDR1 and CDR2 from the germline V gene are LNHDA and SQIVND (reference sequence). Trimming took off 1 base at V and 7 bases at J, with 11 bases between the two ends. This chain's CDR3 is CASSIGGQRNSPLHF. CDR3 nucleotide sequence: TGTGCCAGTAGTATAGGCGGACAGAGGAATTCACCCCTCCACTTT.

This rearrangement joins TRBV10-2 to TRBJ1-5; D possibly corresponds to TRBD1 (6 bases). V was cut by 6 bases and J by 3 bases, with 12 bases left in between. CDR1 and CDR2 from the germline V gene are WSHSY and SAAADI. The CDR3 length is 14 residues. For the CDR3, the DNA is TGCGCCAGCAGACTACAGGGTCCCAATCAGCCCCAGCATTTT. Its protein is CASRLQGPNQPQHF.